The entry below gives a single TCR beta chain sequence along with its context. TCRdb's table, derived via immunoSEQ multiplex PCR, lists solely in-frame clones and lacks some. This sample has about 170,000 clones, with around 83% found just once. Per the germline V gene, CDR1 is SNHLY and CDR2 is FYNNEI. The CDR3 is 16 amino acids. The V gene end was trimmed by 7 bases and the J gene end by 3 bases; junction bases not matched to a gene: 10. This sample was taken from a study of blood T cell repertoires in COVID-19. At the level of the study: Spain, Italy and the United States supplied samples that represented acute and convalescent COVID-19.

Clinical history reported by participants formed the basis on which cohorts were assigned. The J gene is TRBJ2-3, the V gene TRBV2, with 10 bases lining up with TRBD2. This receptor was taken from a woman between 45 and 60 years old in a cohort exposed to, infected with or recovered from COVID-19 (not recorded which). Specimen: PBMCs or T cells enriched from blood (not recorded which). CDR3 loop: CASKWRPGLATDTQYF. CDR3 DNA: TGTGCCAGCAAGTGGAGGCCGGGACTAGCGACAGATACGCAGTATTTT.